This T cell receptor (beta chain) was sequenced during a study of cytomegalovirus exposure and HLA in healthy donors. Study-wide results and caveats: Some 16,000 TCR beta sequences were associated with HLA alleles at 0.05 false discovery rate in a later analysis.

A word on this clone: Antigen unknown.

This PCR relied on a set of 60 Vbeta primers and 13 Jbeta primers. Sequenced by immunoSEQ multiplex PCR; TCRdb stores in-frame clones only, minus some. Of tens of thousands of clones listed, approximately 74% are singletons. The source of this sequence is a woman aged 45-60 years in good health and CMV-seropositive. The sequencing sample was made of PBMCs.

CDR3 bases: TGTGCCAGCAGCAAAGGGGGCGGCGGCCAGCCCCAGCATTTT. Its translation: CASSKGGGGQPQHF. The chain has TRBV28 and TRBJ1-5; the match to TRBD1 covers 7 bases. This CDR3 has 14 amino acids. CDR1 and CDR2 from the germline V gene are MDHEN and SYDVKM. J gave up 7 bases and V 6 bases, and 9 bases lay outside the gene matches.